This T cell receptor beta chain is from a study of blood T cell repertoires in COVID-19. Looking at the study overall: The United States, Italy and Spain supplied acute and convalescent COVID-19 samples.

Generated by immunoSEQ multiplex PCR, the TCRdb table keeps only in-frame clones and is missing some. The sample has about 240,000 clones, roughly 85% seen once. V lost 6 bases and J lost 4; bases outside the gene matches: 6. The CDR3 covers 13 residues. Germline V gene lookup returns CDR1 SQVTM and CDR2 ANQGSEA. The sequenced sample consisted of peripheral blood. The clonotype was recovered from a man in his fifties with COVID-19, enrolled during active disease. This chain uses TRBV29-1 with TRBJ1-5, with 7 bases lining up with TRBD1. The CDR3 loop reads CSVATGVNQPQHF. The CDR3 DNA reads TGCAGCGTGGCTACAGGGGTTAATCAGCCCCAGCATTTT.